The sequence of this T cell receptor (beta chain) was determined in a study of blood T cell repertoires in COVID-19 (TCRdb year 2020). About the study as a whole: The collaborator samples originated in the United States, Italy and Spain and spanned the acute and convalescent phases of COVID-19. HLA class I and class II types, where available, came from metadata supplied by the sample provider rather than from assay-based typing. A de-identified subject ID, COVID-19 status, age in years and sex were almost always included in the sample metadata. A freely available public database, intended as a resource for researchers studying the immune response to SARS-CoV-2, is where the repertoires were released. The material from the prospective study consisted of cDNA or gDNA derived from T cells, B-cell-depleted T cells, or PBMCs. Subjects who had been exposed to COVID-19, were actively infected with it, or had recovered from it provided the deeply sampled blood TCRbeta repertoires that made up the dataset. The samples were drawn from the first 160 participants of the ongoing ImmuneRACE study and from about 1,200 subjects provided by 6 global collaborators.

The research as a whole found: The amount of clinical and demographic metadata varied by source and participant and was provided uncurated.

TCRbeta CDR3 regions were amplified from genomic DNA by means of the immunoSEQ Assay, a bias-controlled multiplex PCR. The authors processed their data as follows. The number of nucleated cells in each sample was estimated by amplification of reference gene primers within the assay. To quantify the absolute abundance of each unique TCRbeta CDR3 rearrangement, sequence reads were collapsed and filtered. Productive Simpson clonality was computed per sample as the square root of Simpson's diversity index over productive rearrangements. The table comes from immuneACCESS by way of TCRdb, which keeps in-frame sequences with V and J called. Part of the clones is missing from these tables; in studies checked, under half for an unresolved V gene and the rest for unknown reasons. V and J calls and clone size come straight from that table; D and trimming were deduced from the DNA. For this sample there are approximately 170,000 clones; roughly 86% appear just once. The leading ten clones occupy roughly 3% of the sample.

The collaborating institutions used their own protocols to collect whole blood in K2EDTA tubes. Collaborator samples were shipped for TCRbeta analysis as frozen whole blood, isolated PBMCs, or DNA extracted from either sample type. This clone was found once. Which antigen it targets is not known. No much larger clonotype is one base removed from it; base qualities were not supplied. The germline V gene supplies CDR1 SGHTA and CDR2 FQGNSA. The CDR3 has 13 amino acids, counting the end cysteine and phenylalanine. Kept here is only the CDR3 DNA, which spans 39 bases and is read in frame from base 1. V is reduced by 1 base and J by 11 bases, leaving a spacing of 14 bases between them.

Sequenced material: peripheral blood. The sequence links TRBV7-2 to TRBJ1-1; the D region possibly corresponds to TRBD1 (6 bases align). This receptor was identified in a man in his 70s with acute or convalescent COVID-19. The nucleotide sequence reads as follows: TGTGCCAGCAGCTTAGGAATACAGGGTCGGGCTTTCTTT. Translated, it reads CASSLGIQGRAFF.